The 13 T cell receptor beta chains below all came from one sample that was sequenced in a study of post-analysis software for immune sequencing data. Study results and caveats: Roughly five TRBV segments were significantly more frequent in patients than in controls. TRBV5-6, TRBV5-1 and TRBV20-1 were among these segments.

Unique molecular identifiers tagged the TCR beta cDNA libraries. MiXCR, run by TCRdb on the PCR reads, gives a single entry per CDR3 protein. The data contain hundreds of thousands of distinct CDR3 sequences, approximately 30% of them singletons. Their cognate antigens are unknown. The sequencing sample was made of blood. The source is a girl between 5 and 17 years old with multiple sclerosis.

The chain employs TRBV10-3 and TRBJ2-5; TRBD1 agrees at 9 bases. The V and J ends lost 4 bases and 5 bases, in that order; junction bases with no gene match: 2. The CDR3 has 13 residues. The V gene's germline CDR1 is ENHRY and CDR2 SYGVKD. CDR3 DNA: TGTGCCATCAGTGGGGACAGGGAGGAGACCCAGTACTTC. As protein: CAISGDREETQYF.

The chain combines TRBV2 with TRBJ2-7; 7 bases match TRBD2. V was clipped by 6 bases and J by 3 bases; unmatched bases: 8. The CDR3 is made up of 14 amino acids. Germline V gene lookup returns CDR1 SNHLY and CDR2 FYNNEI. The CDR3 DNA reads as TGTGCCAGCAGGGAGGAGGGACTAAACTACGAGCAGTACTTC. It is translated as CASREEGLNYEQYF.

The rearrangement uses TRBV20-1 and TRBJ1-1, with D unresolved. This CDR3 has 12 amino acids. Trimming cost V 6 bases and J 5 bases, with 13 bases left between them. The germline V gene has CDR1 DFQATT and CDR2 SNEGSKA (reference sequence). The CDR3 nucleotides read TGCAGTGCCGTAAGACGGGAGACTGAAGCTTTCTTT. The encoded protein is CSAVRRETEAFF.

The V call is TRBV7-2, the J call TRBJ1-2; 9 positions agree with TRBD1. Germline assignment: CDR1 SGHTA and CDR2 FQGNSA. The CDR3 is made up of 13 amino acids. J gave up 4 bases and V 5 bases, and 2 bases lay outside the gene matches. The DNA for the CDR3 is TGTGCCAGCAGCCTACAGGGGGCCTATGGCTACACCTTC. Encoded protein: CASSLQGAYGYTF.

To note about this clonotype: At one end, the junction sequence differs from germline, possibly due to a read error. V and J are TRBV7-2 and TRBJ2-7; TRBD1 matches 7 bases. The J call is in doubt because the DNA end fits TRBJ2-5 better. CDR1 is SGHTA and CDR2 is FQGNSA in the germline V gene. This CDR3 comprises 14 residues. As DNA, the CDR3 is TGTGTCAGCAGCCTACAGGGGTTCTGGGAGACCCAGTACTTC. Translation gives CVSSLQGFWETQYF.

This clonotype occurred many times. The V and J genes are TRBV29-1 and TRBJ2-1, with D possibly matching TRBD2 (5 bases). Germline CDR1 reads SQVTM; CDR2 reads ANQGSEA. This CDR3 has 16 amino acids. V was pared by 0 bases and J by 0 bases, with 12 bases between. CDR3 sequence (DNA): TGCAGCGTTGAAGATGTGACGGGAAGCTCCTACAATGAGCAGTTCTTC. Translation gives CSVEDVTGSSYNEQFF.

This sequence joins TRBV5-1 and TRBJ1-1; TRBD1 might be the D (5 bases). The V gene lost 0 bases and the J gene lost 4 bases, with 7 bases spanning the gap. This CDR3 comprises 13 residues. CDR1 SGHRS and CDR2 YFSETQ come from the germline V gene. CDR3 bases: TGCGCCAGCAGCTTGGCGCAGGGCACTGAAGCTTTCTTT. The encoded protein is CASSLAQGTEAFF.

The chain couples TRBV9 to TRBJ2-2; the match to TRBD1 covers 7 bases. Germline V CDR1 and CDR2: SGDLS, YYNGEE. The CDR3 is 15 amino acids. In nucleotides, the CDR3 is TGTGGTAGCAGCGTGAGACAGGGCAACACCGGGGAGCTGTTTTTT. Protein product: CGSSVRQGNTGELFF.

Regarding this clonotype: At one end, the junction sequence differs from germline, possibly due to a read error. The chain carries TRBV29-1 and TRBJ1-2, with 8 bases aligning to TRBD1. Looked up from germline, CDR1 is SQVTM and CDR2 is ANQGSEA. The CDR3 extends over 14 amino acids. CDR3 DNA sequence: TGCAGCGTTGAGGGCAGAGGACAGGGCTATGGCCACGCCTTC. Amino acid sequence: CSVEGRGQGYGHAF. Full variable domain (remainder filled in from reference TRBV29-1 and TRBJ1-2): SAVISQKPSRDICQRGTSLTIQCQVDSQVTMMFWYRQQPGQSLTLIATANQGSEATYESGFVIDKFPISRPNLTFSTLTVSNMSPEDSSIYLCSVEGRGQGYGHAFGSGTRLTVV.

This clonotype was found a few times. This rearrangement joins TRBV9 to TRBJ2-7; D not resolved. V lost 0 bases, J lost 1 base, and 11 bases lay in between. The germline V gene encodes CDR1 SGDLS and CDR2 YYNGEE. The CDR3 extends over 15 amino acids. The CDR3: CASSVGGSTSYEQYF. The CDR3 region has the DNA TGTGCCAGCAGCGTAGGTGGCAGCACATCCTACGAGCAGTACTTC.

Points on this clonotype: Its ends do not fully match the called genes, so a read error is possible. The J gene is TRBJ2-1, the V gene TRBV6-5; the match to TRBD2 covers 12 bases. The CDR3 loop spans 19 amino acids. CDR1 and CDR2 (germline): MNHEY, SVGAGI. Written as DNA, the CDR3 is TGTGTCAGCAGTTATAGGGGGACTAGCGGGCCCTCCCGCTTCATTGAGCAGTTCTTC. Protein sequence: CVSSYRGTSGPSRFIEQFF.

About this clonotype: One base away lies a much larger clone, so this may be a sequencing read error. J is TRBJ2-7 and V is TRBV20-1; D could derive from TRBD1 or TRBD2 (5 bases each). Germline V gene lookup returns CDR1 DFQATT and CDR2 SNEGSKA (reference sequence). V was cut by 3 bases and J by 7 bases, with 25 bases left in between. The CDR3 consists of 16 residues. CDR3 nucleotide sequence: TGCAGTGCTAGGGGCCGGGGACCCCGCTCCTACAATGAGCAGTACTTC. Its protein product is CSARGRGPRSYNEQYF.

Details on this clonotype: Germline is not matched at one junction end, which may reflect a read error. This CDR3 is CAGSPGTSEFYEQYF. In DNA, the CDR3 is TGTGCCGGCAGCCCGGGGACTAGTGAATTCTACGAGCAGTACTTC. The chain couples TRBV9 to TRBJ2-7, with 8 bases fitting TRBD2. The germline gives CDR1 SGDLS, CDR2 YYNGEE. CDR3 length: 15 amino acids. Together with reference TRBV9 and TRBJ2-7, the CDR3 gives the full variable domain: DSGVTQTPKHLITATGQRVTLRCSPRSGDLSVYWYQQSLDQGLQFLIQYYNGEERAKGNILERFSAQQFPDLHSELNLSSLELGDSALYFCAGSPGTSEFYEQYFGPGTRLTVT.